A selection of T cell receptor beta chains follows, all from one sample in a study of cytomegalovirus exposure and HLA in healthy donors. TCRdb's table, derived via immunoSEQ multiplex PCR, lists solely in-frame clones and lacks some. The sample records 30,000 to 40,000 clones, about 60% being singletons. Source material: PBMCs. Receptors were obtained from a man in his fifties or sixties in good health and CMV-seropositive. CDR3s include the opening cysteine and the closing phenylalanine or tryptophan. D genes are given only for firm matches. The size entry is marked missing in some rows and otherwise reads once, few, many or a size class.

j_call v_call d_call cdr3_length clone_size cdr3_nt cdr3_aa
TRBJ2-1 TRBV19 TRBD1 15 few TGTGCCAGTAGTATAGCACAGGGGTCTTACAATGAGCAGTTCTTC CASSIAQGSYNEQFF
TRBJ2-1 TRBV6-1 - 15 - TGTGCCAGCAGTGAACAGCCAGGCGTTTACAATGAGCAGTTCTTC CASSEQPGVYNEQFF
TRBJ2-3 TRBV18 TRBD1 15 - TGTGCCAGCTCAGATTATGGGACAGGCACAGATACGCAGTATTTT CASSDYGTGTDTQYF
TRBJ1-1 TRBV29-1 - 16 - TGCAGCAGCCGCCGGTTGGGGGGTTCCGAATACACTGAAGCTTTCTTT CSSRRLGGSEYTEAFF
TRBJ1-6 TRBV6-5 - 13 - TGTGCCAGCTGGGCCCTCGAGAATTCACCCCTCCACTTT CASWALENSPLHF
TRBJ2-5 TRBV4-2 TRBD2 16 - TGTGCCAGCAGCCAAGTTATCGCTAGCGGGAAAGAGACCCAGTACTTC CASSQVIASGKETQYF
TRBJ1-1 TRBV30 TRBD1 14 once TGTGCCTGGAGCTTGACAGGGACCAACACTGAAGCTTTCTTT CAWSLTGTNTEAFF
TRBJ1-1 TRBV5-1 - 14 once TGCGCCAGCAGCTCGGGACATCCGAACACTGAAGCTTTCTTT CASSSGHPNTEAFF
TRBJ1-2 TRBV7-8 - 16 - TGTGCCAGCAGCTCCGGAGGGGACGGAACTTACTATGGCTACACCTTC CASSSGGDGTYYGYTF
TRBJ1-1 TRBV30 TRBD1 13 - TGTGCCTGGGATACAGGGGGGGACACTGAAGCTTTCTTT CAWDTGGDTEAFF
TRBJ2-2 TRBV10-3 - 14 few TGTGCCATCAGTGAGTCGCGGGGCACCGGGGAGCTGTTTTTT CAISESRGTGELFF
TRBJ2-1 TRBV5-1 TRBD1 15 once TGCGCCAGCAGACCCGGGACAGGGGAGGTCAATGAGCAGTTCTTC CASRPGTGEVNEQFF
TRBJ2-1 TRBV4-2 - 14 - TGTGCCAGCAGCCAAGGACTAGCCTACAATGAGCAGTTCTTC CASSQGLAYNEQFF
TRBJ2-1 TRBV6-5 TRBD2 12 - TGTGCCAGCAGCAAGACTAGCGGGGGACAGTTCTTC CASSKTSGGQFF
TRBJ1-1 TRBV29-1 - 12 - TGCAGCGTTGGACAGGCGAACACTGAAGCTTTCTTT CSVGQANTEAFF
TRBJ2-1 TRBV9 TRBD1 12 - TGTGCCAGCAGCTCGACAGGGATCGAGCAGTTCTTC CASSSTGIEQFF
TRBJ2-5 TRBV30 - 12 - TGTGCCTGGAGAACCGGGAAAGAGACCCAGTACTTC CAWRTGKETQYF
TRBJ2-1 TRBV4-2 - 12 - TGTGCCAGCAGCCAAGATACGCGGGAGCAGTTCTTC CASSQDTREQFF
TRBJ2-7 TRBV5-1 - 13 - TGCGCCAGCAGCTTGCCTAACTCCTACGAGCAGTACTTC CASSLPNSYEQYF
TRBJ2-1 TRBV28 - 17 - TGTGCCAGCAGTCCGTTACTAGGCCCCAGCTCCTACAATGAGCAGTTCTTC CASSPLLGPSSYNEQFF
TRBJ1-2 TRBV29-1 - 13 - TGCAGCGCAAGAGACACTCTTAACTATGGCTACACCTTC CSARDTLNYGYTF
TRBJ2-1 TRBV15 - 14 - TGTGCCACCAGCCCCGGACAGATAAGCAATGAGCAGTTCTTC CATSPGQISNEQFF
TRBJ2-5 TRBV27 - 14 - TGTGCCAGCAGTTTACGAGGGGGCCAAGAGACCCAGTACTTC CASSLRGGQETQYF
TRBJ2-7 TRBV4-1 TRBD1 17 - TGCGCCAGCAGCCACCCGACAGGGGGCCAGCTCTTTAACGAGCAGTACTTC CASSHPTGGQLFNEQYF
TRBJ1-2 TRBV28 - 12 - TGTGCCAGCACCGAACAGGACTATGGCTACACCTTC CASTEQDYGYTF
TRBJ1-5 TRBV6-1 - 13 - TGTGCCAGCACTTCAGATTTCAATCAGCCCCAGCATTTT CASTSDFNQPQHF
TRBJ1-2 TRBV10-3 TRBD1 14 few TGTGCCATCAGTGAGTACGGACAGGGGGCGGACTACACCTTC CAISEYGQGADYTF
TRBJ1-4 TRBV14 TRBD1 14 - TGTGCCAGCAGCCGTGCAGGGGGCAATGAAAAACTGTTTTTT CASSRAGGNEKLFF
TRBJ1-4 TRBV29-1 TRBD1 12 - TGCAGCGCGAAGGGACAGGCGGAAAAACTGTTTTTT CSAKGQAEKLFF
TRBJ2-1 TRBV2 TRBD1 12 - TGTGCCAGCACAGGGGGCGTCGATGAGCAGTTCTTC CASTGGVDEQFF
TRBJ2-6 TRBV10-3 TRBD1 16 - TGTGCCACCTATGGGGACAGGAGCTCTGGGGCCAACGTCCTGACTTTC CATYGDRSSGANVLTF
TRBJ2-5 TRBV7-2 - 12 once TGTGCCAGCAGCTTAGCGGGCGAGACCCAGTACTTC CASSLAGETQYF
TRBJ1-1 TRBV2 TRBD1 12 - TGTGCCAGCAGGACAGGGGGCACTGAAGCTTTCTTT CASRTGGTEAFF
TRBJ2-7 TRBV6-1 - 13 - TGTGCCAGCAGTGAAGCTGTCCTCTACGAGCAGTACTTC CASSEAVLYEQYF
TRBJ2-3 TRBV29-1 - 13 - TGCAGCGTTGGATCGGGATTCACCGATACGCAGTATTTT CSVGSGFTDTQYF
TRBJ1-4 TRBV5-1 TRBD1 14 - TGCGCCAGCAGCCTGACAGGGGTGAATGAAAAACTGTTTTTT CASSLTGVNEKLFF
TRBJ1-5 TRBV5-1 - 15 - TGCGCCAGCAGCTTGGCTCCGGGTAGCAATCAGCCCCAGCATTTT CASSLAPGSNQPQHF
TRBJ2-2 TRBV29-1 - 12 - TGCAGCGTTGGAGCAGGGTCCGGGGAGCTGTTTTTT CSVGAGSGELFF
TRBJ2-7 TRBV6-5 - 13 - TGTGCTAGTAAACAGGGGGAGCGGGGAGAGCAGTACTTC CASKQGERGEQYF
TRBJ1-3 TRBV20-1 - 11 - TGCAGTGCTCAAACTCGGGACACCATATATTTT CSAQTRDTIYF